These 29 T cell receptor beta chains were all obtained from the same sample, sequenced in a study of human thymus T cells (dated by TCRdb to 2018 to 2021). Libraries were built with the immunoSEQ multiplex PCR assay. The table comes from immuneACCESS by way of TCRdb, which keeps in-frame sequences with V and J called. Part of the clones is missing from these tables; in studies checked, under half for an unresolved V gene and the rest for unknown reasons. Present in this sample are under 70,000 clones, approximately 95% of which were seen just once. The ten largest clones take up around 5.4% of the sample. Sample: blood. These receptors originate from a boy younger than two with a congenital heart defect but otherwise immunologically healthy.

This rearrangement joins TRBV4-2 to TRBJ2-3; D is ambiguous. V lost 2 bases to trimming and J lost 0 bases, with 15 bases between them. CDR1 and CDR2 (germline): LGHNA, YNFKEQ. CDR3 length: 17 residues. CDR3: CASSQPHASLSTDTQYF. CDR3 nucleotides: TGTGCCAGCAGCCAACCCCACGCCTCCCTCAGCACAGATACGCAGTATTTT.

The chain couples TRBV19 to TRBJ1-3; D unresolved. The CDR3 length is 15 residues. Germline values: CDR1 LNHDA, CDR2 SQIVND (reference sequence). Trimming left V 4 bases short and J 0 bases short, with 10 bases between. The CDR3 region has the DNA TGTGCCAGTAGTACACGGAGAGACTCTGGAAACACCATATATTTT. It encodes CASSTRRDSGNTIYF.

CDR3 region: CASSQSGTAKNIQYF. DNA for the CDR3: TGTGCCAGCAGCCAATCCGGGACAGCCAAAAACATTCAGTACTTC. The chain recombines TRBV4-2 with TRBJ2-4; either TRBD1 or TRBD2 may supply D (5 bases each). Germline V CDR1 and CDR2: LGHNA, YNFKEQ. CDR3 size: 15 residues. Trimming took 2 bases from V and 0 from J, leaving 8 bases between them.

The chain employs TRBV10-3 and TRBJ1-2; 9 bases are shared with TRBD1. CDR1 and CDR2 (germline): ENHRY, SYGVKD. V was clipped by 10 bases and J by 4 bases; unmatched bases: 7. The CDR3 is 13 amino acids. The DNA for the CDR3 is TGTGCCACGACAGGGGGATTCGGCTATGGCTACACCTTC. Translating it yields CATTGGFGYGYTF.

V gene TRBV29-1 combines with J gene TRBJ1-2; TRBD1 is a possible D gene (6 bases). Trimming pared 6 bases from V and 7 bases from J, leaving 15 bases between. CDR3 size: 12 residues. The germline gives CDR1 SQVTM, CDR2 ANQGSEA. The CDR3: CSVTLGGSGYTF. CDR3 nucleotide sequence: TGCAGCGTCACCCTAGGGGGGAGTGGCTACACCTTC.

The genes are TRBV2 and TRBJ2-5; 8 nucleotides align to TRBD1. The CDR3 contains 14 residues. The V and J ends lost 3 bases and 5 bases, in that order; junction bases with no gene match: 5. Germline loops: CDR1 SNHLY, CDR2 FYNNEI. Here the CDR3 DNA reads TGTGCCAGCAGTGACAGGGGGCAAGCGGAGACCCAGTACTTC. Translating it yields CASSDRGQAETQYF.

This clone has just one count. The J gene is TRBJ2-1, the V gene TRBV5-6, with D possibly matching TRBD2 (5 bases). Germline assignment: CDR1 SGHDT and CDR2 YYEEEE. The CDR3 extends over 16 amino acids. Trimming pared 0 bases from V and 1 base from J, leaving 11 bases between. The CDR3 reads CASSLVGGPSYNEQFF. Written as DNA, the CDR3 is TGTGCCAGCAGCTTGGTTGGCGGGCCTTCCTACAATGAGCAGTTCTTC.

The V call is TRBV4-2, the J call TRBJ2-5; 7 bases line up with TRBD2. Germline lookup yields CDR1 LGHNA and CDR2 YNFKEQ. Losses at the gene ends were 0 bases for V and 2 bases for J; bases not matched to a gene: 6. This CDR3 region has 16 residues. CDR3 DNA: TGTGCCAGCAGCCAAGACGGAGCTAGCGGACAAGAGACCCAGTACTTC. It codes for CASSQDGASGQETQYF.

This chain uses TRBV5-1 with TRBJ1-1; D possibly corresponds to TRBD1 (5 bases). V lost 1 base and J 6 bases, leaving 10 bases between the germline ends. CDR1 SGHRS and CDR2 YFSETQ come from the germline V gene. The CDR3 is 13 residues long. As DNA, the CDR3 is TGCGCCAGCAGCTTGTGGGGCGGACCTGAAGCTTTCTTT. Amino acids: CASSLWGGPEAFF.

The CDR3 is CSVAGESYEQYF. The CDR3 region has the DNA TGCAGCGTTGCGGGAGAGTCCTACGAGCAGTACTTC. The J gene is TRBJ2-7, the V gene TRBV29-1, with TRBD2 as a possible D gene (6 bases). Germline CDR1 SQVTM, CDR2 ANQGSEA. The CDR3 spans 12 residues. The V gene lost 4 bases and the J gene lost 1 base, with 8 bases spanning the gap.

V is TRBV27 and J is TRBJ2-3, with a tentative D call TRBD1 (6 bases). The V gene's germline CDR1 is MNHEY and CDR2 SMNVEV (reference sequence). Trimming left V 5 bases short and J 1 base short, with 10 bases between. This CDR3 has 14 amino acids. The CDR3 sequence: CASSQGFGTDTQYF. CDR3 sequence (DNA): TGTGCCAGCAGTCAGGGGTTTGGCACAGATACGCAGTATTTT.

J is TRBJ2-6 and V is TRBV29-1, with a tentative D call TRBD2 (6 bases). The V and J ends lost 6 bases and 1 base respectively, with 13 bases between them. The CDR3 extends over 15 amino acids. Germline V gene sequence: CDR1 SQVTM, CDR2 ANQGSEA. CDR3 protein: CSVKGGISGANVLTF. CDR3 nucleotide sequence: TGCAGCGTAAAGGGAGGTATTTCTGGGGCCAACGTCCTGACTTTC.

This clone was counted a single time. This chain links TRBV6-1 with TRBJ1-5; no definite D call. Germline lookup yields CDR1 MNHNS and CDR2 SASEGT. The CDR3 has 13 amino acids. The ends were cut back, 2 bases at V and 1 base at J, with 3 bases in the middle. DNA for the CDR3: TGTGCCAGCAGTGAACTGAGCAATCAGCCCCAGCATTTT. It specifies CASSELSNQPQHF.

This clone was recorded a few times. V is TRBV6-1 and J is TRBJ1-1, with D possibly being TRBD1 (5 bases). Germline V gives CDR1 MNHNS, CDR2 SASEGT. Trimming took 4 bases from V and 2 from J, leaving 11 bases between them. The CDR3 length is 14 residues. CDR3 protein: CASSGDVSNTEAFF. CDR3 nucleotides: TGTGCCAGCAGTGGGGACGTAAGCAACACTGAAGCTTTCTTT.

V usage is TRBV2 and J usage is TRBJ2-1, with a weak D call TRBD2 (5 bases). The V end lost 2 bases, the J end lost 8 bases, and 13 bases lay between the germline ends. Germline V gene lookup returns CDR1 SNHLY and CDR2 FYNNEI. The CDR3 is made up of 14 amino acids. The CDR3 coding sequence is TGTGCCAGCAGTGAACGAGGAGGCTTTGATGAGCAGTTCTTC. Its translation is CASSERGGFDEQFF. Full variable domain (rest looked up from reference TRBV2 and TRBJ2-1): EPEVTQTPSHQVTQMGQEVILRCVPISNHLYFYWYRQILGQKVEFLVSFYNNEISEKSEIFDDQFSVERPDGSNFTLKIRSTKLEDSAMYFCASSERGGFDEQFFGPGTRLTVL.

The rearrangement joins TRBV5-6 to TRBJ2-1; tentative D call: TRBD2 (5 bases). The V and J ends lost 2 bases and 9 bases respectively, with 15 bases between them. The germline gives CDR1 SGHDT, CDR2 YYEEEE. The CDR3 sequence is 14 residues long. The CDR3 loop reads CASSFVWRAGEQFF. The CDR3 DNA reads TGTGCCAGCAGCTTTGTGTGGCGGGCGGGTGAGCAGTTCTTC.

This rearrangement joins TRBV9 to TRBJ2-7; D gene unclear. Trimming pared 1 base from V and 4 bases from J, leaving 3 bases between. This CDR3 comprises 11 residues. Looked up from germline, CDR1 is SGDLS and CDR2 is YYNGEE. CDR3 coding DNA: TGTGCCAGCAGCGTAAAATACGAGCAGTACTTC. It codes for CASSVKYEQYF.

This clone has only a few counts. The rearrangement uses TRBV10-3 and TRBJ1-6, with 11 bases identical to TRBD1. The CDR3 sequence is 15 residues long. Trimming at V came to 10 bases and at J to 8 bases, leaving 10 bases not matched to a gene. CDR1 is ENHRY and CDR2 is SYGVKD in the germline V gene. CDR3 sequence reads: CATKGQGDRDSPLHF. In DNA, the CDR3 is TGTGCCACCAAGGGACAGGGGGATAGGGATTCACCCCTCCACTTT.

This chain joins TRBV25-1 and TRBJ2-3; 15 bases line up with TRBD2. CDR1 and CDR2 (germline): MGHDK, SYGVNS. This CDR3 comprises 17 residues. J was trimmed by 3 bases and V by 5 bases; bases with no gene match: 6. This CDR3 reads CASSPWTSGGVTDTQYF. Written as DNA, the CDR3 is TGTGCCAGCAGTCCCTGGACTAGCGGGGGGGTTACAGATACGCAGTATTTT.

The chain carries TRBV5-4 and TRBJ2-2; 8 bases match TRBD2. CDR3 length: 14 amino acids. CDR1 is SGHNT, CDR2 YYREEE, per germline (reference sequence). V was pared by 4 bases and J by 5 bases, with 4 bases of the junction left unmatched. The CDR3: CASSGSGNTGELFF. CDR3 nucleotides: TGTGCCAGCAGCGGTAGCGGGAATACCGGGGAGCTGTTTTTT. The full variable domain, its missing parts supplied by reference TRBV5-4 and TRBJ2-2, is ETGVTQSPTHLIKTRGQQVTLRCSSQSGHNTVSWYQQALGQGPQFIFQYYREEENGRGNFPPRFSGLQFPNYSSELNVNALELDDSALYLCASSGSGNTGELFFGEGSRLTVL.

This clone was counted only a few times. The V gene is TRBV9, the J gene TRBJ1-3, with D hard to call. This CDR3 has 13 amino acids. Trimming left V 0 bases short and J 0 bases short, with 1 base between. CDR1 is SGDLS, CDR2 YYNGEE, per germline. CDR3 protein: CASSVDSGNTIYF. CDR3 DNA: TGTGCCAGCAGCGTAGACTCTGGAAACACCATATATTTT.

The chain links TRBV18 to TRBJ1-5; no clear D gene. This CDR3 comprises 13 residues. The germline V gene has CDR1 KGHSH and CDR2 LQKENI. V was clipped by 6 bases and J by 0 bases, with 6 bases between them. This CDR3 is CASSRSSNQPQHF. Here the CDR3 DNA reads TGTGCCAGCTCCCGCTCTAGCAATCAGCCCCAGCATTTT.

In DNA, the CDR3 is TGTGCCAGCAGCCGAACGACAGGGGCAGGGGAGACCCAGTACTTC. Its protein product is CASSRTTGAGETQYF. This chain connects TRBV11-2 to TRBJ2-5; 8 nucleotides align to TRBD1. This CDR3 contains 15 residues. The V gene end was trimmed by 5 bases and the J gene end by 5 bases; junction bases not matched to a gene: 10. The V gene's germline CDR1 is SGHAT and CDR2 FQNNGV.

The chain uses TRBV6-4 and TRBJ1-2, with TRBD1 identical over 10 bases. J was trimmed by 2 bases and V by 5 bases; bases with no gene match: 2. CDR1 is MRHNA and CDR2 is SNTAGT in the germline V gene. The CDR3 covers 14 residues. Written as DNA, the CDR3 is TGTGCCAGCAGTCCGGGACAGGGGAACTATGGCTACACCTTC. Its protein product is CASSPGQGNYGYTF.

The rearrangement uses TRBV19 and TRBJ2-7, with 7 bases that match TRBD1. This CDR3 is built from 15 residues. V shed 5 bases and J 2 bases; nucleotides not matched to a gene: 9. From germline, CDR1 is LNHDA and CDR2 SQIVND (reference sequence). CDR3 in DNA: TGTGCCAGTAGTCAGCCGGGACAGCCCCCCTACGAGCAGTACTTC. This gives the protein CASSQPGQPPYEQYF.

V is TRBV11-3 and J is TRBJ1-1; TRBD1 might be the D (5 bases). Germline lookup yields CDR1 SGHNT and CDR2 YENEEA. The CDR3 spans 14 residues. Between the trimmed V and J ends, which lost 1 base and 5 bases, there was a span of 11 bases. The CDR3 region has the DNA TGTGCCAGCAGCTTAGGGAGGGGTAGTACTGAAGCTTTCTTT. It translates to CASSLGRGSTEAFF.

The chain joins TRBV5-1 to TRBJ2-3; D is perhaps TRBD2 (5 bases). With 0 bases removed from V and 0 bases from J, the gap between germline ends came to 5 bases. The germline CDR1 and CDR2 sequences are SGHRS and YFSETQ. The CDR3 runs 14 residues. The chain's CDR3 is CASSLGTSTDTQYF. The CDR3 nucleotides are TGCGCCAGCAGCTTGGGGACTAGCACAGATACGCAGTATTTT.

The rearrangement joins TRBV6-4 to TRBJ2-1; D possibly matches TRBD1 or TRBD2 (7 bases each). Germline V gene data show CDR1 as MRHNA and CDR2 as SNTAGT. V was cut by 3 bases and J by 1 base, with 13 bases left in between. The CDR3 runs 16 residues. CDR3 amino acids: CASSDRAGQSYNEQFF. The CDR3 nucleotides read TGTGCCAGCAGTGATCGAGCGGGACAGTCCTACAATGAGCAGTTCTTC.

The V gene is TRBV12-5, the J gene TRBJ2-7, with TRBD2 identical over 10 bases. Unmatched junction bases numbered 5, after V lost 2 bases and J lost 4 bases. This CDR3 region has 15 residues. CDR1 is LGHNT, CDR2 FRNRAP, per germline. CDR3 in amino acids: CASGLRLAGAYEQYF. CDR3 nucleotides: TGTGCTAGTGGTTTGCGTCTAGCGGGGGCGTACGAGCAGTACTTC. Filled out from reference TRBV12-5 and TRBJ2-7, the complete variable domain reads DARVTQTPRHKVTEMGQEVTMRCQPILGHNTVFWYRQTMMQGLELLAYFRNRAPLDDSGMPKDRFSAEMPDATLATLKIQPSEPRDSAVYFCASGLRLAGAYEQYFGPGTRLTVT.